Listed below are T cell receptor beta chains from one sample, sequenced in a study of shared clonotypes between healthy human individuals. Clones were read by immunoSEQ multiplex PCR, and TCRdb kept only the in-frame ones, dropping some. The sample consists of some 2.3 million clones, 93% of them appearing once. Sequenced: naive CD4+ T cells from PBMCs. Every receptor here comes from a man between 18 and 29 years old in good health. Some clones in this sample may be carry-over from other donors' samples. CDR3s include the opening cysteine and the closing phenylalanine or tryptophan. The D gene is left open where the match is weak. Only some rows state a clone size, as once, few, many or a class for expanded clones.

d_call clone_size j_call v_call cdr3_nt cdr3_aa
NA NA TRBJ2-1 TRBV5-1 TGCGCCAGCAGCCCCCCCTACGGGAGAGGGAGTGAGCAGTTCTTC CASSPPYGRGSEQFF
TRBD1 NA TRBJ2-2 TRBV5-1 TGCGCCAGCGGACGACAGGGGGTAGAGACCGGGGAGCTGTTTTTT CASGRQGVETGELFF
TRBD2 NA TRBJ2-2 TRBV14 TGTGCCAGCAGAGGACGGAGCGGGAGGGCGAACACCGGGGAGCTGTTTTTT CASRGRSGRANTGELFF
NA NA TRBJ2-5 TRBV5-1 TGCGCCAGCAGCAAGAGGGTTAGGCAAGAGACCCAGTACTTC CASSKRVRQETQYF
NA NA TRBJ1-2 TRBV12-5 TGTGCTAGTGGGATTATAGGAGCTAACTATGGCTACACCTTC CASGIIGANYGYTF
NA NA TRBJ2-3 TRBV7-9 TGTGCCAGCAGCCGGGGGTTTCCCACATACACAGATACGCAGTATTTT CASSRGFPTYTDTQYF
NA NA TRBJ1-5 TRBV4-3 TGCGCCAGCAGCCAAAGGGGTTCGGACCAGCCCCAGCATTTT CASSQRGSDQPQHF
TRBD1 NA TRBJ1-2 TRBV6-1 TGTGCCAGCAGTATGACAGGGTTGGTGGGCTACACCTTC CASSMTGLVGYTF
TRBD1 NA TRBJ2-3 TRBV9 TGTGCCAGCAGCGTAATCGGACAGGGCACAGATACGCAGTATTTT CASSVIGQGTDTQYF
TRBD2 NA TRBJ2-7 TRBV7-2 TGTGCCAGCAGCTTAGTAGCGGGTAAATCCTACGAGCAGTACTTC CASSLVAGKSYEQYF
NA NA TRBJ1-5 TRBV7-2 TGTGCCAGCAGGTCGCAGGGCGCCAATCAGCCCCAGCATTTT CASRSQGANQPQHF
NA NA TRBJ2-3 TRBV7-9 TGTGCCAGCAGCTTAGATTCTACGCAGTATTTT CASSLDSTQYF
NA NA TRBJ1-2 TRBV5-1 TGCGCCAGCAGCCTAGCCCCCGGAGGTGGGGGGCGCTATGGCTACACCTTC CASSLAPGGGGRYGYTF
NA NA TRBJ2-1 TRBV18 TGTGCCAGCTCACCACCTATCGGAGGGGACGAGCAGTTCTTC CASSPPIGGDEQFF
NA NA TRBJ1-2 TRBV11-2 TGTGCCAGCAGCTTAGATCGCACAAATGGCTACACCTTC CASSLDRTNGYTF
NA once TRBJ2-7 TRBV6-6 TGTGCCAGCAGTTATAGTACCGGGGCTCCCGAGCAGTACTTC CASSYSTGAPEQYF
NA NA TRBJ2-5 TRBV15 TGTGCCACCAGCAGAGGTCGGCATCAAGAGACCCAGTACTTC CATSRGRHQETQYF